The 28 T cell receptor beta chains reported below all come from one sample, sequenced in a study of cytomegalovirus exposure and HLA in healthy donors. The PCR used 60 Vbeta and 13 Jbeta primers. TCRdb keeps only in-frame clones here, not all; method: immunoSEQ multiplex PCR. Counted here are about 160,000 clones, roughly 73% occurring once; the ten biggest clones make up about 1.4%. Sequenced sample: PBMCs. The receptors were sampled from a woman under 40 in good health and CMV-seronegative.

The genes are TRBV7-2 and TRBJ2-5; unclear D gene. With 4 bases removed from V and 5 bases from J, the gap between germline ends came to 11 bases. The CDR3 contains 13 residues. The V gene's germline CDR1 is SGHTA and CDR2 FQGNSA. The CDR3 region is CASSSIRLETQYF. As DNA, the CDR3 is TGTGCCAGCAGCTCCATTAGATTGGAGACCCAGTACTTC. Full variable domain (rest looked up from reference TRBV7-2 and TRBJ2-5): GAGVSQSPSNKVTEKGKDVELRCDPISGHTALYWYRQSLGQGLEFLIYFQGNSAPDKSGLPSDRFSAERTGGSVSTLTIQRTQQEDSAVYLCASSSIRLETQYFGPGTRLLVL.

The chain recombines TRBV9 with TRBJ2-5, with TRBD1 matching 9 bases. The CDR3 extends over 14 amino acids. Germline values: CDR1 SGDLS, CDR2 YYNGEE. V shed 2 bases and J 11 bases; nucleotides not matched to a gene: 10. In nucleotides, the CDR3 is TGTGCCAGCAGCGTCGCCGGGACAGGGAGGGAGCAGTACTTC. Its translation is CASSVAGTGREQYF. The whole variable domain, remainder taken from reference TRBV9 and TRBJ2-5, is DSGVTQTPKHLITATGQRVTLRCSPRSGDLSVYWYQQSLDQGLQFLIQYYNGEERAKGNILERFSAQQFPDLHSELNLSSLELGDSALYFCASSVAGTGREQYFGPGTRLLVL.

This clone came up once. The chain is built from TRBV11-2 and TRBJ1-4; 12 nucleotides align to TRBD1. The junction had 12 bases not matched to a gene; V was cut back by 2 bases and J by 5 bases. CDR1 and CDR2 from the germline V gene are SGHAT and FQNNGV. The CDR3 is 19 amino acids. The CDR3: CASSLIGDRGRLGNEKLFF. The CDR3 DNA reads TGTGCCAGCAGCTTAATTGGGGACAGGGGGCGTCTTGGGAATGAAAAACTGTTTTTT.

The J gene is TRBJ1-1, the V gene TRBV30; D unclear. Looked up from germline, CDR1 is GTSNPN and CDR2 is SVGIG (reference sequence). V lost 0 bases and J 6 bases, leaving 8 bases between the germline ends. The CDR3 loop spans 12 amino acids. CDR3 coding DNA: TGTGCCTGGAGTGTAGGGAGTGCTGAAGCTTTCTTT. Amino acids: CAWSVGSAEAFF. The full variable domain, its missing parts supplied by reference TRBV30 and TRBJ1-1, is SQTIHQWPATLVQPVGSPLSLECTVEGTSNPNLYWYRQAAGRGLQLLFYSVGIGQISSEVPQNLSASRPQDRQFILSSKKLLLSDSGFYLCAWSVGSAEAFFGQGTRLTVV.

This clone was observed at least ten times. The chain employs TRBV5-6 and TRBJ1-4, with 8 bases matching TRBD1. The CDR3 length is 13 residues. Germline lookup yields CDR1 SGHDT and CDR2 YYEEEE. Unmatched junction bases numbered 0, after V lost 0 bases and J lost 8 bases. Here the CDR3 reads CASSLGQGEKLFF. CDR3 in DNA: TGTGCCAGCAGCTTGGGACAGGGGGAAAAACTGTTTTTT.

The chain links TRBV5-1 to TRBJ2-1; 7 positions match TRBD1. There are 16 residues in the CDR3. Germline CDR1 SGHRS, CDR2 YFSETQ. Trimming took 0 bases from V and 0 from J; bases not matched to a gene: 3. The CDR3 nucleotides are TGCGCCAGCAGCTTGGAGGACAGGAGCTCCTACAATGAGCAGTTCTTC. Protein sequence: CASSLEDRSSYNEQFF.

This clone was recorded once. The chain carries TRBV30 and TRBJ2-1, with 10 bases lining up with TRBD2. Germline CDR1 reads GTSNPN; CDR2 reads SVGIG (reference sequence). The V and J ends lost 7 bases and 9 bases, in that order; junction bases with no gene match: 9. The CDR3 covers 13 residues. CDR3 sequence reads: CASPSGGAGEQFF. In DNA form, the CDR3 reads TGTGCCTCCCCCAGCGGGGGGGCTGGTGAGCAGTTCTTC. The full variable domain, in which reference TRBV30 and TRBJ2-1 provide the parts outside the CDR3, is SQTIHQWPATLVQPVGSPLSLECTVEGTSNPNLYWYRQAAGRGLQLLFYSVGIGQISSEVPQNLSASRPQDRQFILSSKKLLLSDSGFYLCASPSGGAGEQFFGPGTRLTVL.

The CDR3 nucleotides are TGTGCCAGCAGTCCCCGGTTTTCGCGGGGGGGCCCTCCCCATACGCAGTATTTT. Residues: CASSPRFSRGGPPHTQYF. The rearrangement uses TRBV28 and TRBJ2-3, with 9 bases matching TRBD2. Germline-derived CDR1 and CDR2 are MDHEN and SYDVKM. With 5 bases clipped from V and 7 bases from J, the junction kept 19 bases outside the gene matches. The CDR3 is made up of 18 amino acids. Combining the CDR3 with reference TRBV28 and TRBJ2-3 gives the whole variable domain DVKVTQSSRYLVKRTGEKVFLECVQDMDHENMFWYRQDPGLGLRLIYFSYDVKMKEKGDIPEGYSVSREKKERFSLILESASTNQTSMYLCASSPRFSRGGPPHTQYFGPGTRLTVL.

This sequence joins TRBV19 and TRBJ2-5; D might be TRBD1 (6 bases). This CDR3 has 14 residues. CDR1 and CDR2 from the germline V gene are LNHDA and SQIVND (reference sequence). The V and J ends lost 4 bases and 2 bases respectively, with 11 bases between them. CDR3 residues: CASSTTGQQETQYF. The CDR3 DNA follows: TGTGCCAGTAGTACGACAGGACAACAAGAGACCCAGTACTTC.

This clone showed up just once. The genes are TRBV7-3 and TRBJ2-2, with a weak D call TRBD2 (5 bases). The germline gives CDR1 SGHTA, CDR2 FQGTGA. The V gene lost 0 bases and the J gene lost 2 bases, with 7 bases spanning the gap. There are 15 residues in the CDR3. In DNA form, the CDR3 reads TGTGCCAGCAGCTTAACTAGCGTAAACACCGGGGAGCTGTTTTTT. Its protein is CASSLTSVNTGELFF.

The gene calls are TRBV2 and TRBJ1-1, with D unclear. This CDR3 comprises 10 residues. Germline lookup yields CDR1 SNHLY and CDR2 FYNNEI. The V end was cut by 2 bases, the J end by 14 bases, with 9 bases between. The CDR3 sequence: CASSEHYSFF. The DNA for the CDR3 is TGTGCCAGCAGTGAACATTACAGCTTCTTT.

This sequence joins TRBV9 and TRBJ2-4; no definite D call. Trimming took off 1 base at V and 5 bases at J, with 7 bases between the two ends. The germline CDR1 and CDR2 sequences are SGDLS and YYNGEE. The CDR3 spans 13 residues. The CDR3, as DNA: TGTGCCAGCAGCGTAAGCAGCGAAAACATTCAGTACTTC. It is translated as CASSVSSENIQYF.

J is TRBJ2-7 and V is TRBV2, with 9 bases that match TRBD1. The CDR3 runs 13 residues. V gave up 6 bases and J gave up 5 bases; unmatched junction bases: 5. Germline V lookup: CDR1 SNHLY, CDR2 FYNNEI. The CDR3 reads CASRRDRDHEQYF. The CDR3 nucleotides are TGTGCCAGCAGACGGGACAGGGACCACGAGCAGTACTTC.

J is TRBJ2-5 and V is TRBV19; 8 nucleotides agree with TRBD2. CDR3 length: 16 residues. J lost 1 base, V lost 1 base, and 5 bases had no gene match. Looked up from germline, CDR1 is LNHDA and CDR2 is SQIVND (reference sequence). In DNA, the CDR3 is TGTGCCAGTAGTATAGTCCCGCGGGGGGCCCAAGAGACCCAGTACTTC. As protein: CASSIVPRGAQETQYF.

The chain recombines TRBV10-3 with TRBJ2-3; D may be TRBD1 (5 bases). From germline, CDR1 is ENHRY and CDR2 SYGVKD. There are 13 residues in the CDR3. The V end was cut by 5 bases, the J end by 4 bases, with 10 bases between. The CDR3 reads CAISYVQADTQYF. The CDR3 region has the DNA TGTGCCATCAGTTACGTACAGGCAGATACGCAGTATTTT.

In regard to this clone: At one boundary the junction diverges from the germline segment, which might be a read error. The CDR3 region has the DNA TGTGCCAGCAGCGAAGGAGATAGCAATCAGCCCCAGCATTTT. Encoded protein: CASSEGDSNQPQHF. V gene TRBV2 combines with J gene TRBJ1-5; D is undetermined. Germline V lookup: CDR1 SNHLY, CDR2 FYNNEI. CDR3 length: 14 residues.

The chain is built from TRBV20-1 and TRBJ2-1; 8 bases map to TRBD1. V trimming: 8 bases; J trimming: 8 bases; junction bases outside the gene matches: 5. There are 11 residues in the CDR3. Per the germline V gene, CDR1 is DFQATT and CDR2 is SNEGSKA (reference sequence). The CDR3 loop reads CSRDRGDEQFF. The CDR3 DNA is TGCAGTCGCGACAGGGGCGATGAGCAGTTCTTC.

This clone was counted between two and nine times. The J gene is TRBJ2-7, the V gene TRBV11-2; D gene unclear. The CDR3 is 16 amino acids. Looked up from germline, CDR1 is SGHAT and CDR2 is FQNNGV. V lost 5 bases and J 0 bases, leaving 17 bases between the germline ends. CDR3 nucleotide sequence: TGTGCCAGCAGCCTGGCCGGGTCTCCCTTCTCCTACGAGCAGTACTTC. Translation: CASSLAGSPFSYEQYF.

The chain couples TRBV29-1 to TRBJ2-5; 11 bases map to TRBD2. Germline-derived CDR1 and CDR2 are SQVTM and ANQGSEA. The junction had 12 bases not matched to a gene; V was cut back by 7 bases and J by 2 bases. CDR3 length: 16 residues. This chain's CDR3 is CSASLPGLAVQETQYF. CDR3 sequence (DNA): TGCAGCGCAAGTCTTCCGGGACTAGCGGTACAAGAGACCCAGTACTTC.

The chain carries TRBV6-6 and TRBJ1-1, with 8 bases aligning to TRBD1. Germline CDR1 and CDR2: MNHNY and SVGAGI (reference sequence). V shed 7 bases, J shed 5 bases, and the junction held 12 bases outside the gene matches. The CDR3 runs to 15 residues. The CDR3 nucleotides read TGTGCCAGCACGGGCCAGGGGGCGAAAAGGACTGAAGCTTTCTTT. This gives the protein CASTGQGAKRTEAFF.

The chain uses TRBV28 and TRBJ1-1, with 10 bases lining up with TRBD1. The CDR3 spans 13 residues. CDR1 is MDHEN and CDR2 is SYDVKM in the germline V gene. J gave up 1 base and V 8 bases, and 1 base lay outside the gene matches. The CDR3 loop is CASGDRGNTEAFF. CDR3 sequence (DNA): TGTGCCAGCGGGGACAGGGGGAACACTGAAGCTTTCTTT.

The V gene is TRBV10-3, the J gene TRBJ1-1; TRBD1 matches at 10 bases. CDR1 and CDR2 from the germline V gene are ENHRY and SYGVKD. The CDR3 sequence is 15 residues long. J was trimmed by 1 base and V by 10 bases; bases with no gene match: 9. The CDR3 sequence is CATNDRGQGNTEAFF. CDR3 DNA sequence: TGTGCCACCAATGACAGGGGGCAGGGGAACACTGAAGCTTTCTTT.

The chain is built from TRBV4-1 and TRBJ1-4; no clear D gene. The CDR3 runs to 15 residues. Germline CDR1 is MGHRA and CDR2 is YSYEKL. The germline V and J ends were trimmed by 3 bases and 6 bases, with 14 bases remaining between them. The CDR3, as DNA: TGCGCCAGCAGCCAGGGTGACGGGTACCATGAAAAACTGTTTTTT. Translation gives CASSQGDGYHEKLFF.

This clone is a singleton in its sample. This chain connects TRBV5-1 to TRBJ2-3; 10 nucleotides agree with TRBD1. V lost 3 bases and J lost 5; bases outside the gene matches: 6. CDR1 SGHRS and CDR2 YFSETQ come from the germline V gene. This CDR3 spans 15 amino acids. CDR3 DNA sequence: TGCGCCAGCAGCTCCGGGGACAGGGGTATAGATACGCAGTATTTT. Its translation is CASSSGDRGIDTQYF.

The chain recombines TRBV25-1 with TRBJ2-3; 7 bases fit TRBD1. CDR3 length: 15 residues. V shed 4 bases and J 0 bases; nucleotides not matched to a gene: 4. The germline gives CDR1 MGHDK, CDR2 SYGVNS. The CDR3 region has the DNA TGTGCCAGCAGTGCGACAGGGATGAGCACAGATACGCAGTATTTT. It encodes CASSATGMSTDTQYF.

This chain links TRBV9 with TRBJ2-5, with a possible D match to TRBD2 (7 bases). V lost 6 bases to trimming and J lost 4 bases, with 19 bases between them. This CDR3 is 15 amino acids long. CDR1 SGDLS and CDR2 YYNGEE come from the germline V gene. The CDR3 here is CASTLMAGEGETQYF. The CDR3 nucleotides read TGTGCCAGCACCCTCATGGCAGGGGAGGGAGAGACCCAGTACTTC.

The chain carries TRBV2 and TRBJ2-3; the D gene is possibly TRBD2 (5 bases). CDR3 length equals 14 residues. V lost 8 bases and J lost 5, with 17 bases in between. Per the germline V gene, CDR1 is SNHLY and CDR2 is FYNNEI. The CDR3 DNA reads TGTGCCAGCGCTAGTCGGCTAGCAGGAGATACGCAGTATTTT. It specifies CASASRLAGDTQYF.

V usage is TRBV30 and J usage is TRBJ1-2, with TRBD1 matching over 8 bases. V trimming: 3 bases; J trimming: 10 bases; junction bases outside the gene matches: 7. CDR1 and CDR2 (germline): GTSNPN, SVGIG (reference sequence). This CDR3 has 12 amino acids. CDR3 nucleotides: TGTGCCTGGAGCGGACAGGGAGGGATCTACACCTTC. Amino acids: CAWSGQGGIYTF.